This T cell receptor (beta chain) was obtained from a study of cytomegalovirus exposure and HLA in healthy donors. Although they were nominally healthy when sampled, donors likely had unrecorded immune exposures. The CDR3 loop spans 15 amino acids. CDR1 is GTSNPN and CDR2 is SVGIG in the germline V gene (reference sequence). Trimming took 4 bases from V and 1 from J; bases not matched to a gene: 6. The PCR contained 60 Vbeta and 13 Jbeta primers. TCRdb keeps only in-frame clones here, not all; method: immunoSEQ multiplex PCR. The sample carries 100,000 or so clones, around 79% recorded once. The clonotype comes from a woman in her thirties or forties in good health and CMV-seronegative. Source material: PBMCs. This chain connects TRBV30 to TRBJ2-2, with 7 nucleotides matching TRBD1. This CDR3 reads CAWKTRQGNTGELFF. The CDR3 nucleotides read TGTGCCTGGAAGACGAGACAGGGGAACACCGGGGAGCTGTTTTTT.